A selection of T cell receptor beta chains follows, all from one sample in a study of identical twins. TCRdb redid the calling of the 5' RACE reads with MiXCR, one entry per CDR3 protein. The table has 1.5 million to 2 million distinct CDR3 sequences, less than 35% seen once. The specimen sequenced was cord blood. The receptors were gathered from a newborn girl in good health. Both conserved end residues are trimmed from each CDR3.

v_call	j_call	cdr3_aa
TRBV28	TRBJ1-2	ASSPRQGLGYT
TRBV4-1	TRBJ1-2	ASSQDWARYGYT
TRBV28	TRBJ2-1	ASNGNNEQF
TRBV27	TRBJ2-1	ASNTAYSYNEQF
TRBV9	TRBJ2-7	ASSVEAGAVYEQY
TRBV27	TRBJ2-7	ASSLWGTGTYEQY
TRBV7-9	TRBJ1-2	ASSYSVFPRWQGTNYGYT
TRBV5-1	TRBJ1-1	ASSHNGRSEAF
TRBV25-1	TRBJ2-5	ASWREGQETQY
TRBV6-5	TRBJ2-6	ASSSDRAGANVLT
TRBV4-1	TRBJ2-7	ASSSWTGITYEQY
TRBV9	TRBJ2-5	ASSAGLAGVGETQY
TRBV13	TRBJ2-1	ASSSGSGGYNEQF
TRBV27	TRBJ2-3	ASSFLYGLAGVPDTQY
TRBV27	TRBJ2-5	ASSWSGRGYNEQY
TRBV7-2	TRBJ2-7	ASSFFRTSAYEQY
TRBV2	TRBJ2-1	ASSDQTGTSIGDEQF
TRBV7-2	TRBJ2-1	ASTSDNEQF
TRBV3-1	TRBJ2-4	ASSQGRQGRGEQY
TRBV30	TRBJ2-6	AWSVRDRVSSGANVLT
TRBV19	TRBJ1-5	ASSMRDSNQPQH
TRBV27	TRBJ2-4	ARQGAKNIQY
TRBV3-1	.	ASSQAAGPLEQY
TRBV21-1	TRBJ2-3	ASSKPYQAGDTQY
TRBV7-2	TRBJ1-5	ASSLAGGPNQPQH
TRBV30	TRBJ2-1	AWSVLAGGLNEQF
TRBV5-1	TRBJ1-1	ASSARRGTEAF
TRBV28	TRBJ2-3	ASSLIVRAASTDTQY
TRBV7-2	TRBJ2-7	ASSLVGSSPSYEQY
TRBV2	TRBJ2-1	ASSEGHLSSYNEQF
TRBV4-1	TRBJ2-1	ASSQDKRGTFNEQF
TRBV20-1	TRBJ1-3	SAREPNENTIY
TRBV6-1	TRBJ1-1	ASSPVVVTEAF
TRBV7-9	TRBJ2-1	ASSPPSGRAWEQF
TRBV14	TRBJ2-1	ASRLQEWTSVYNEQF
TRBV29-1	TRBJ1-1	SVGAANTEAF
TRBV20-1	TRBJ2-1	SAGGLPYNEQF
TRBV29-1	TRBJ1-2	SVTGYT
TRBV20-1	TRBJ2-3	SATGTSGTSTDTQY
TRBV5-1	TRBJ2-7	ASSLRLGGPEQY
TRBV18	TRBJ1-2	ASSPPGTTGAYGYT
TRBV29-1	TRBJ1-2	SVRPIYDRANYGYT
TRBV29-1	TRBJ2-3	SGLDGAPDTQY
TRBV28	TRBJ1-5	ASSFGGFRQPQH
TRBV5-6	TRBJ1-5	ASSRRISNQPQH
TRBV6-5	TRBJ2-1	ASSLDRGASNEQF
TRBV5-1	TRBJ2-1	ASSFLTGTYNEQF
TRBV20-1	TRBJ2-3	SAHLSGRADLGPDTQY
TRBV20-1	TRBJ1-2	SAREKGLGNYGYT
TRBV4-1	TRBJ1-4	ASSRSGTSEKLF
TRBV28	TRBJ2-3	ASRYHGGEWPTDTQY
TRBV10-3	TRBJ2-1	AISELQGYPYNEQF